The 28 T cell receptor beta chains given below trace back to one sample, sequenced in a study of T cells in Graves' hyperthyroidism and ophthalmopathy. Authors of the study amplified TCR beta CDR3 regions from RNA transcripts. In the first-round RT-PCR of the TCR CDR3, the HTBI primer set was used. Via MiXCR, TCRdb re-called the multiplex PCR reads, giving one row per CDR3 protein. The sample carries almost 350,000 distinct CDR3 sequences, about a sixth recorded once. Specimen: blood. The source is a woman in her thirties or forties with Graves' ophthalmopathy.

The sample holds many counts of this clonotype. V usage is TRBV30 and J usage is TRBJ1-2; no firm D call. Trimming took off 0 bases at V and 0 bases at J, with 11 bases between the two ends. Germline CDR1 GTSNPN, CDR2 SVGIG (reference sequence). CDR3 size: 15 residues. This CDR3 reads CAWSVQQRTNYGYTF. The CDR3 bases are TGTGCCTGGAGTGTCCAACAGCGGACTAACTATGGCTACACCTTC.

This clonotype showed up many times. CDR3 region: CAWRARTLGTQYF. As DNA, the CDR3 is TGTGCCTGGAGAGCCCGGACTCTTGGGACCCAGTACTTC. The chain carries TRBV30 and TRBJ2-5, with D perhaps matching TRBD2 (5 bases). The CDR3 consists of 13 residues. The ends were cut back, 3 bases at V and 7 bases at J, with 15 bases in the middle. Germline V gives CDR1 GTSNPN, CDR2 SVGIG (reference sequence).

The table lists this clonotype with many counts. The chain carries TRBV6-2 or TRBV6-3 and TRBJ1-1, with D perhaps matching TRBD1 (5 bases). The V gene lost 2 bases and the J gene lost 3 bases, with 22 bases spanning the gap. The CDR3 spans 18 residues. The germline V gene has CDR1 MNHEY and CDR2 SVGEGT. CDR3 residues: CASSYLGTYRSFHTEAFF. CDR3 bases: TGTGCCAGCAGTTACCTTGGGACCTATCGTTCGTTTCACACTGAAGCTTTCTTT.

The CDR3 protein is CATSRAGTGGLEQYF. CDR3 in DNA: TGTGCCACCAGCAGAGCCGGGACAGGGGGCCTCGAGCAGTACTTC. J is TRBJ2-7 and V is TRBV15, with 12 bases matching TRBD1. CDR1 LNHNV and CDR2 YYDKDF come from the germline V gene (reference sequence). The CDR3 runs 15 residues. After removal of 1 base from V and 6 bases from J, the junction contained 4 bases not matched to a gene.

This clonotype was observed many times. This chain uses TRBV12-3 or TRBV12-4 with TRBJ2-7; 8 nucleotides align to TRBD1. V shed 6 bases, J shed 3 bases, and the junction held 7 bases outside the gene matches. CDR3 length equals 14 residues. This CDR3 reads CASSTTGGDYEQYF. The CDR3 nucleotides are TGTGCCAGCAGCACAACAGGGGGAGACTACGAGCAGTACTTC.

This clonotype was detected only a few times. A read error may be the cause here, since a much bigger clone is one base away. The rearrangement links TRBV27 to TRBJ2-2; no clear D. The CDR3 length is 15 residues. Germline V gene data show CDR1 as MNHEY and CDR2 as SMNVEV (reference sequence). Written as DNA, the CDR3 is TGTGCCAGCAGTTCCTCGTCGATGAACACCAGGGAGCTGTTTTTT. This encodes CASSSSSMNTRELFF.

This clonotype was seen repeatedly, ten times or more. This chain links TRBV30 with TRBJ1-5; D gene uncertain. The CDR3 is made up of 12 amino acids. V lost 2 bases and J 2 bases, leaving 4 bases between the germline ends. Germline CDR1 and CDR2: GTSNPN and SVGIG (reference sequence). Here the CDR3 DNA reads TGTGCCTGGAGTATAGGCAATCAGCCCCAGCATTTT. The encoded protein is CAWSIGNQPQHF.

In its sample, this clonotype was seen many times. This rearrangement joins TRBV19 to TRBJ1-5, with no clear D. The CDR3 is 14 residues long. V gave up 1 base and J gave up 5 bases, with 9 bases separating them. Germline V lookup: CDR1 LNHDA, CDR2 SQIVND (reference sequence). This CDR3 is CASSIGGGDQPQHF. DNA for the CDR3: TGTGCCAGTAGTATAGGAGGCGGCGATCAGCCCCAGCATTTT.

There are many counts of this clonotype. The chain couples TRBV6-1 to TRBJ2-7; D unresolved. V lost 8 bases and J 2 bases, leaving 10 bases between the germline ends. CDR1 and CDR2 (germline): MNHNS, SASEGT. CDR3 length: 12 amino acids. CDR3 nucleotides: TGTGCCAGCGAACCAGGACCCTACGAGCAGTACTTC. Translated: CASEPGPYEQYF.

This clonotype was detected many times. This chain connects TRBV9 to TRBJ1-1, with D possibly matching TRBD1 (6 bases). The V end lost 6 bases, the J end lost 7 bases, and 19 bases lay between the germline ends. This CDR3 is 14 amino acids long. Per the germline V gene, CDR1 is SGDLS and CDR2 is YYNGEE. The CDR3 nucleotides are TGTGCCAGCACCAATCCAAACAGGGAGGGTGAAGCTTTCTTT. Translating gives CASTNPNREGEAFF.

This clonotype showed up many times. The rearrangement links TRBV30 to TRBJ2-7; D is undetermined. This CDR3 is built from 15 residues. Germline-derived CDR1 and CDR2 are GTSNPN and SVGIG (reference sequence). V was clipped by 2 bases and J by 0 bases, with 14 bases between them. CDR3 region: CAWSNDRTVSYEQYF. In DNA, the CDR3 is TGTGCCTGGAGTAATGATAGGACGGTCTCCTACGAGCAGTACTTC.

This clonotype came up many times. V is TRBV28 and J is TRBJ2-5; possible D gene TRBD2, 6 bases. The CDR3 has 13 amino acids. Trimming removed 3 bases at V and 3 bases at J, with 8 bases between. Germline V gene lookup returns CDR1 MDHEN and CDR2 SYDVKM. CDR3 loop: CASSFIAEETQYF. The CDR3 coding sequence is TGTGCCAGCAGTTTTATAGCGGAAGAGACCCAGTACTTC.

In this sample, this clonotype turned up many times. The genes are TRBV5-1 and TRBJ2-7, with a possible D match to TRBD1 (6 bases). The germline V gene has CDR1 SGHRS and CDR2 YFSETQ. The CDR3 has 14 amino acids. Trimming pared 3 bases from V and 3 bases from J, leaving 13 bases between. The CDR3 protein is CASSSGHSGYEQYF. The CDR3 DNA sequence: TGCGCCAGCAGCTCGGGACATTCCGGCTACGAGCAGTACTTC.

This clonotype has only a few counts. The chain combines TRBV6-5 with TRBJ2-7, with TRBD2 identical over 10 bases. The germline gives CDR1 MNHEY, CDR2 SVGAGI. The CDR3 is 15 amino acids. V trimming: 4 bases; J trimming: 7 bases; junction bases outside the gene matches: 10. In DNA, the CDR3 is TGTGCCAGCAGTTTATATAGCGGGAGGCGGGGGGAGCAGTACTTC. This sequence encodes CASSLYSGRRGEQYF.

This clonotype was seen many times. This sequence joins TRBV2 and TRBJ2-2, with D possibly matching TRBD1 (5 bases). The germline V gene encodes CDR1 SNHLY and CDR2 FYNNEI. V shed 4 bases and J shed 1 base, with 10 bases lying between them. The CDR3 is 15 residues long. The chain's CDR3 is CASSVLQGNTGELFF. The DNA of the CDR3 is TGTGCCAGCAGTGTTCTCCAGGGGAACACCGGGGAGCTGTTTTTT.

The rearrangement joins TRBV28 to TRBJ2-7; TRBD2 might be the D (6 bases). Germline CDR1 MDHEN, CDR2 SYDVKM. Trimming shortened V by 5 bases and J by 2 bases, and 13 bases separated the two germline ends. The length of the CDR3 is 14 residues. CDR3 nucleotide sequence: TGTGCCAGCAGTCGTCCGGGGACTGCCTACGAGCAGTACTTC. It translates to CASSRPGTAYEQYF.

The CDR3 sequence: CASSLGFGLVAYEQYF. The CDR3 bases are TGTGCCAGCAGCTTAGGGTTTGGGCTAGTGGCCTACGAGCAGTACTTC. V and J are TRBV11-2 and TRBJ2-7; unclear D gene. The V and J ends lost 1 base and 2 bases respectively, with 15 bases between them. The germline gives CDR1 SGHAT, CDR2 FQNNGV. The CDR3 has 16 amino acids.

This clonotype was picked up many times. The chain carries TRBV29-1 and TRBJ1-2; the D gene is possibly TRBD1 (5 bases). The length of the CDR3 is 13 residues. Germline V CDR1 and CDR2: SQVTM, ANQGSEA. V was shortened by 6 bases and J by 7 bases, with 18 bases between the two germline ends. CDR3 nucleotides: TGCAGCGTGCTAGACAGCGGTCAGCGTGGCTACACCTTC. As protein: CSVLDSGQRGYTF.

Ten or more counts support this clonotype. This chain joins TRBV6-1 and TRBJ1-2; TRBD1 might be the D (5 bases). V was pared by 4 bases and J by 5 bases, with 23 bases between. The CDR3 has 17 amino acids. Germline assignment: CDR1 MNHNS and CDR2 SASEGT. The CDR3 loop is CASSGMGVSRFLYGYTF. The CDR3 DNA reads TGTGCCAGCAGTGGAATGGGGGTCTCCCGGTTCCTGTATGGCTACACCTTC.

This clonotype was observed many times. For the CDR3, the DNA is TGCAGTGCTAGCTTCGGTGGGGACAGCGATAACACTGAAGCTTTCTTT. It codes for CSASFGGDSDNTEAFF. The chain has TRBV20-1 and TRBJ1-1, with 7 positions matching TRBD1. The V gene's germline CDR1 is DFQATT and CDR2 SNEGSKA (reference sequence). This CDR3 is 16 amino acids long. Trimming cost V 3 bases and J 2 bases; bases outside gene matches: 12.

This clonotype was seen ten or more times. The chain is built from TRBV4-2 and TRBJ2-2, with D possibly TRBD2 on 6 matching bases. The CDR3 runs 13 residues. V lost 2 bases to trimming and J lost 7 bases, with 8 bases between them. Germline assignment: CDR1 LGHNA and CDR2 YNFKEQ. CDR3 in DNA: TGTGCCAGCAGCCAAAAGACTAGCGGGGAGCTGTTTTTT. Protein product: CASSQKTSGELFF.

In this sample, this clonotype turned up a few times. J is TRBJ1-3 and V is TRBV6-1, with D hard to call. Germline CDR1 is MNHNS and CDR2 is SASEGT. The CDR3 contains 15 residues. Between the trimmed V and J ends, which lost 3 bases and 3 bases, there was a span of 12 bases. The CDR3: CASSERGRGGNTIYF. The CDR3 DNA is TGTGCCAGCAGTGAGAGAGGACGAGGTGGAAACACCATATATTTT.

This clonotype was detected ten times or more. This sequence joins TRBV6-2 or TRBV6-3 and TRBJ2-7, with a possible D match to TRBD1 (5 bases). The length of the CDR3 is 14 residues. Germline assignment: CDR1 MNHEY and CDR2 SVGEGT. V dropped 2 bases and J dropped 3 bases, with 11 bases sitting between them. In DNA, the CDR3 is TGTGCCAGCAGTTACGGTCCAGGGATCTACGAGCAGTACTTC. Residues: CASSYGPGIYEQYF.

This clonotype came up many times. One end of the junction varies from germline; a read error may be responsible. The rearrangement links TRBV7-8 to TRBJ2-7; 8 bases match TRBD1. Per germline, CDR1 SGHVS and CDR2 FQNEAQ. CDR3 size: 15 residues. The CDR3 sequence: CASRLRTGSGYAQYF. CDR3 nucleotide sequence: TGTGCCAGCAGACTAAGGACAGGGAGCGGTTACGCGCAGTACTTC.

The sample holds many counts of this clonotype. This chain uses TRBV5-1 with TRBJ2-2; 8 nucleotides agree with TRBD2. V was clipped by 5 bases and J by 5 bases; unmatched bases: 8. CDR1 and CDR2 from the germline V gene are SGHRS and YFSETQ. The CDR3 consists of 15 residues. CDR3 in DNA: TGCGCCAGCAGACTCAGCGGGAGCGGGACCGGGGAGCTGTTTTTT. It is translated as CASRLSGSGTGELFF.

This clonotype was found many times. This chain uses TRBV12-3 or TRBV12-4 with TRBJ2-5, with 11 positions matching TRBD2. The CDR3 loop spans 18 amino acids. V dropped 1 base and J dropped 4; count of bases not matched to a gene: 11. Written as DNA, the CDR3 is TGTGCCAGCAGTTTAGAGGACAAAGGACTAGCGGGCCTAGAGACCCAGTACTTC. It codes for CASSLEDKGLAGLETQYF.

This clonotype was seen at least ten times. The chain uses TRBV2 and TRBJ1-2; TRBD1 agrees at 7 bases. Per the germline V gene, CDR1 is SNHLY and CDR2 is FYNNEI. The CDR3 covers 13 residues. With V trimmed by 4 bases and J by 2 bases, 1 base remained unmatched. The CDR3 reads CASSGGQNYGYTF. CDR3 nucleotides: TGTGCCAGCAGTGGGGGACAGAACTATGGCTACACCTTC.

The V call is TRBV11-1, the J call TRBJ2-7; 9 nucleotides match TRBD2. This CDR3 region has 17 residues. From germline, CDR1 is SGHAT and CDR2 FQDESV (reference sequence). With V trimmed by 1 base and J by 3 bases, 10 bases remained unmatched. CDR3 bases: TGTGCCAGCAGCTTAGATGGTCGGCTAGCGGGAAGCTACGAGCAGTACTTC. Amino acid sequence: CASSLDGRLAGSYEQYF.